This paragraph covers one T cell receptor beta chain sequence. This clonotype has ten or more counts. Its antigen specificity is not known. The germline gene is not matched at one end of the junction; a read error may be the cause. CDR1 and CDR2 are read off the germline V gene as MDHEN and SYDVKM. The CDR3 holds 12 amino acids from the cysteine to the phenylalanine. Only the CDR3 DNA stays, 36 bases, in frame from base 1. This specimen comes from a study of T cells after yellow fever vaccination (dated by TCRdb to the late 2010s). About the study as a whole: Libraries from fractions with low cell numbers were prepared with the SMART-Seq v4 Ultra Low Input RNA kit. Two healthy male donors, one aged 18 to 30 and one aged 30 to 40 years, made up the cohort. To track T-cell clones before and after primary and booster YFV17D yellow fever vaccination, bulk TCR alpha and beta repertoires were sequenced longitudinally. Blood was drawn at multiple timepoints before and after primary and secondary immunization, with bulk PBMC replicates and cell subsets isolated. Beyond this particular receptor, the publication reports: Most clones expanded after primary vaccination (around 96% of CD4 and 88% of CD8) were re-detected after the booster, suggesting that broad memory maintenance occurred. Computational filtering was required because FACS-sorted repertoires could contain abundant contaminating clonotypes from the bulk population. Only a couple of donors were included in the study, so the extent to which the findings can be generalized is limited. Compared with the primary T-cell response, the secondary T-cell response was faster but weaker, reaching its peak on day 5 rather than on day 15. A small share of clonotypes occurred in both CD4 and CD8 compartments, likely arising from convergent recombination.

The treatment or condition label here, explained by the study, means: live attenuated yellow fever vaccine strain. A standard Ficoll-Paque protocol was used to isolate PBMCs from peripheral blood. CD4 and CD8 T-cell fractions were isolated with Dynabeads CD4 and CD8 positive selection kits. RNA was extracted with TriZol from bulk PBMCs, CD4 and CD8 fractions, and dextramer-positive and dextramer-negative fractions. TCR cDNA was made using 5'RACE template switching, a step that added a universal primer site and unique molecular identifiers. Priming for cDNA synthesis came from both the TCR alpha and TCR beta constant segments. Library amplification used two PCR steps, and the second PCR step added sample barcodes and sequencing adapters. Libraries were sequenced on Illumina HiSeq 2500 (2x100 bp) or NovaSeq (2x150 bp). The original methods were these. Demultiplexing of reads and collapsing into UMI consensus sequences were performed with MIGEC, and V(D)J alignment was carried out with MiXCR. Vaccine-responding clonotypes were defined with edgeR using replicate PBMC samples, requiring FDR below 0.01 and a log2 fold change above 5 up to day 15. Bulk clonotypes were assigned CD4 or CD8 identity according to which sequenced CD4 or CD8 repertoire held them at higher abundance. The public sequencing data were trimmed at Q25 with fastp and processed into clonotypes with MiXCR by TCRdb, which kept only in-frame beta chains. CDR3 protein duplicates are merged, each entry listing the most common genes and DNA. TCRdb, not the authors, supplied the V and J calls. This sample lists 140,000 to 150,000 distinct CDR3 sequences; roughly 6.7% were detected once. In total, the top ten clones hold approximately 0.67% of the sample.

This material consisted of CD4+ T cells sorted from PBMCs, taken 10 days after the yellow fever booster vaccination. This sequence was found in a young man who received the YFV17D yellow fever vaccine. The rearranged chain carries TRBV28 and TRBJ2-3; the D gene identity is not certain. The nucleotide sequence reads as follows: TGTGCCAGCAGTTCGTCGTCCAAAAATGGTCATTTT. Its product reads: CASSSSSKNGHF. The variable domain in full, with residues beyond the CDR3 obtained from the reference TRBV28 and TRBJ2-3 genes, is DVKVTQSSRYLVKRTGEKVFLECVQDMDHENMFWYRQDPGLGLRLIYFSYDVKMKEKGDIPEGYSVSREKKERFSLILESASTNQTSMYLCASSSSSKNGHFGPGTRLTVL.